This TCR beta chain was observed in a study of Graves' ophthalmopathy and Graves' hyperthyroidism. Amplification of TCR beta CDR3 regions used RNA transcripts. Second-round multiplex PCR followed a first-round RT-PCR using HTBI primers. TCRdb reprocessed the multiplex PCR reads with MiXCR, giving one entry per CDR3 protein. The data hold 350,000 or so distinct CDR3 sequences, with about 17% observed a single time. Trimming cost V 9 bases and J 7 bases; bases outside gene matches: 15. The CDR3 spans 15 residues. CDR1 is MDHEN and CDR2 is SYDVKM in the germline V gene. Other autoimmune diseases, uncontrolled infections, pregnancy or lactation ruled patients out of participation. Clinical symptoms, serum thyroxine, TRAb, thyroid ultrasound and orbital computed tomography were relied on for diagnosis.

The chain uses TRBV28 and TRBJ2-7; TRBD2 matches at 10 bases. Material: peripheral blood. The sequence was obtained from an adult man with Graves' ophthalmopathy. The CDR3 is CASGESLAGAREQYF. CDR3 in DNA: TGTGCCAGTGGGGAGAGCCTAGCGGGGGCGAGAGAGCAGTACTTC. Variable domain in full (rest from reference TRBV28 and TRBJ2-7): DVKVTQSSRYLVKRTGEKVFLECVQDMDHENMFWYRQDPGLGLRLIYFSYDVKMKEKGDIPEGYSVSREKKERFSLILESASTNQTSMYLCASGESLAGAREQYFGPGTRLTVT.